Described below is a single T cell receptor beta chain sequence and its context. TCRdb re-derived calls from the 5' RACE reads in MiXCR, one entry per CDR3 protein. The sample gives about 440,000 distinct CDR3 sequences, over 15% of which show up once; 8.4% is in the top ten. The data were taken from a study of T-cell memory formation after mild COVID-19. The CDR3 has 13 residues. Trimming cost V 0 bases and J 5 bases, with 5 bases left between them. Germline V gene data show CDR1 as ENHRY and CDR2 as SYGVKD. The TCR comes from an adult woman who had mild COVID-19 (a few samples of this study predate the infection). Cell type and time point are not known. Material for sequencing was PBMCs or a T cell subset sorted from them (not recorded which). The chain joins TRBV10-3 to TRBJ2-1; D unresolved. The CDR3 here is CAISESLNNEQFF. The DNA for the CDR3 is TGTGCCATCAGTGAGTCTTTAAACAATGAGCAGTTCTTC.